The 32 T cell receptor beta chains below were found in one sample sequenced in a study of molecular identifiers for immune sequencing clone quantification. TCRdb processed the PCR reads anew with MiXCR; each CDR3 protein has one entry. The sample shows around 460,000 distinct CDR3 sequences, around a fifth of them seen only once. Sequences were obtained from naive CD8+ T cells from blood, with Jurkat cell RNA spiked in. Subset described: FACS-sorted CD8+CD4-CCR7+CD45RA+ naive T cells. Receptors originate from a human donor in good health. Some libraries in this study had Jurkat cell RNA spiked in.

This clonotype has a count of ten or more. The rearrangement links TRBV7-6 to TRBJ2-2, with 13 positions matching TRBD2. The junction had 6 bases not matched to a gene; V was cut back by 5 bases and J by 6 bases. The CDR3 totals 16 residues. The germline gives CDR1 SGHVS, CDR2 FNYEAQ. The CDR3 sequence: CASSPTSGRAPGELFF. The CDR3 bases are TGTGCCAGCAGCCCCACTAGCGGGAGGGCCCCCGGGGAGCTGTTTTTT.

This clonotype has a count of ten or more. CDR3 nucleotide sequence: TGTGCCAGCCAATCGTACAGGGATAGCAATCAGCCCCAGCATTTT. Its translation: CASQSYRDSNQPQHF. The chain combines TRBV6-5 with TRBJ1-5, with D perhaps matching TRBD1 (6 bases). CDR3 length: 15 amino acids. Germline V CDR1 and CDR2: MNHEY, SVGAGI. Trimming took 8 bases from V and 0 from J, leaving 14 bases between them.

V and J are TRBV25-1 and TRBJ1-1; 7 bases agree with TRBD1. The V and J ends lost 3 bases and 4 bases, in that order; junction bases with no gene match: 5. Germline V gene data show CDR1 as MGHDK and CDR2 as SYGVNS. This CDR3 contains 14 residues. The CDR3 coding sequence is TGTGCCAGCAGTGATGGCAGGGGGATCACTGAAGCTTTCTTT. Amino acids: CASSDGRGITEAFF.

This clonotype was recorded at least ten times. V is TRBV6-2 or TRBV6-3 and J is TRBJ1-1, with 10 bases aligning to TRBD1. CDR3 length: 13 residues. Germline V gives CDR1 MNHEY, CDR2 SVGEGT. Unmatched junction bases numbered 5, after V lost 8 bases and J lost 5 bases. This CDR3 is CASLDRGLTEAFF. The CDR3 region has the DNA TGTGCCAGCCTTGACAGGGGGCTGACTGAAGCTTTCTTT.

There are a few counts of this clonotype. The V gene is TRBV7-2, the J gene TRBJ1-2; 10 positions agree with TRBD1. Germline CDR1 reads SGHTA; CDR2 reads FQGNSA. V lost 1 base to trimming and J lost 4 bases; unmatched junction nucleotides: 6. The CDR3 is made up of 16 amino acids. The CDR3, as DNA: TGTGCCAGCAGCTTAGACAAGGACAGGGGGATCTATGGCTACACCTTC. Amino acid sequence: CASSLDKDRGIYGYTF.

V is TRBV4-3 and J is TRBJ2-3; a weak D match, TRBD2 (6 bases). Germline loops: CDR1 LGHNA, CDR2 YSLEER. This CDR3 is built from 18 residues. The V end lost 0 bases, the J end lost 1 base, and 17 bases lay between the germline ends. The CDR3 nucleotides are TGCGCCAGCAGCCAAGATCGATCAGGGTGGAGGGGCACAGATACGCAGTATTTT. Translating it yields CASSQDRSGWRGTDTQYF.

In its sample, this clonotype was seen many times. The genes are TRBV9 and TRBJ2-1, with D possibly called TRBD1 or TRBD2 (5 bases each). Trimming took 0 bases from V and 8 from J, leaving 15 bases between them. The V gene's germline CDR1 is SGDLS and CDR2 YYNGEE. This CDR3 spans 15 amino acids. The CDR3 sequence: CASSVGGVGVHEQFF. DNA of the CDR3: TGTGCCAGCAGCGTAGGAGGGGTAGGGGTACATGAGCAGTTCTTC.

Ten or more counts support this clonotype. The genes are TRBV20-1 and TRBJ2-4, with D uncertain. Germline-derived CDR1 and CDR2 are DFQATT and SNEGSKA (reference sequence). Trimming cost V 7 bases and J 0 bases, with 19 bases left between them. This CDR3 is 16 amino acids long. CDR3 amino acids: CSGTPTGLLAKNIQYF. CDR3 DNA: TGCAGTGGCACGCCGACTGGGCTCCTAGCCAAAAACATTCAGTACTTC.

This clonotype came up a few times. The J gene is TRBJ2-3, the V gene TRBV3-1, with D unresolved. The CDR3 covers 14 residues. Trimming shortened V by 0 bases and J by 3 bases, and 7 bases separated the two germline ends. Germline CDR1 LGHDT, CDR2 YNNKEL (reference sequence). CDR3 amino acids: CASSQDTTTDTQYF. Here the CDR3 DNA reads TGTGCCAGCAGCCAAGACACGACAACAGATACGCAGTATTTT.

This clonotype was detected only a few times. This chain connects TRBV11-2 to TRBJ2-1; D unclear. The CDR3 runs 13 residues. CDR1 and CDR2 (germline): SGHAT, FQNNGV. Trimming cost V 7 bases and J 6 bases, with 13 bases left between them. The CDR3 spells CASTFAAPNEQFF. In DNA form, the CDR3 reads TGTGCCAGCACCTTCGCGGCCCCCAATGAGCAGTTCTTC.

This clonotype was recorded at least ten times. The rearrangement links TRBV29-1 to TRBJ2-2; tentatively, D is TRBD2 (6 bases). Per the germline V gene, CDR1 is SQVTM and CDR2 is ANQGSEA. V was cut by 6 bases and J by 0 bases, with 8 bases left in between. This CDR3 spans 13 amino acids. The CDR3 coding sequence is TGCAGCGTGCGGGGACCGAACACCGGGGAGCTGTTTTTT. Protein sequence: CSVRGPNTGELFF.

This clonotype showed up just a few times. The chain has TRBV5-1 and TRBJ2-7; the D is unclear. Germline V CDR1 and CDR2: SGHRS, YFSETQ. The CDR3 length is 15 residues. Trimming cost V 2 bases and J 2 bases, with 14 bases left between them. The CDR3 region has the DNA TGCGCCAGCAGCTTTGGCAGCTCCGCCACCTACGAGCAGTACTTC. Translation gives CASSFGSSATYEQYF.

J is TRBJ2-3 and V is TRBV20-1; TRBD2 is a possible D gene (7 bases). Germline V gives CDR1 DFQATT, CDR2 SNEGSKA (reference sequence). V lost 6 bases to trimming and J lost 0 bases, with 22 bases between them. The CDR3 covers 17 residues. The CDR3 DNA reads TGCAGTGCCACACGGTGGGCGCGGGGGCCCAGCACAGATACGCAGTATTTT. The encoded protein is CSATRWARGPSTDTQYF.

This clonotype was counted a few times. The chain is built from TRBV7-9 and TRBJ2-7; D is perhaps TRBD1 (6 bases). In germline, CDR1 is SEHNR, CDR2 FQNEAQ (reference sequence). Deletions cut 5 bases from V and 2 bases from J, with 13 bases between. The CDR3 extends over 14 amino acids. The CDR3 DNA is TGTGCCAGCAGCCGGACAGAAATGACCTACGAGCAGTACTTC. Its protein product is CASSRTEMTYEQYF.

This clonotype came up a few times. The J gene is TRBJ2-3, the V gene TRBV20-1; the match to TRBD1 covers 7 bases. Germline-derived CDR1 and CDR2 are DFQATT and SNEGSKA (reference sequence). Trimming removed 6 bases from V and 2 bases from J; junction bases left unmatched: 8. The CDR3 totals 14 residues. CDR3 DNA sequence: TGCAGTGCCCGACAGGGCCCAATCACAGATACGCAGTATTTT. It yields the protein CSARQGPITDTQYF.

This clonotype was observed once. One end of the junction is discordant with germline, which a read error may explain. Here the CDR3 reads CSARDSGPWRDRRKSSYNSPLRF. The CDR3 coding sequence is TGCAGTGCTAGAGATTCGGGGCCTTGGCGGGACAGAAGAAAAAGCTCCTATAATTCACCCCTCCGCTTT. The rearrangement uses TRBV20-1 and TRBJ1-6; 7 nucleotides line up with TRBD1. Germline-derived CDR1 and CDR2 are DFQATT and SNEGSKA (reference sequence). This CDR3 spans 23 amino acids.

With respect to this clonotype: One junction end does not reproduce the germline sequence, and a read error may be involved. The chain combines TRBV19 with TRBJ2-3, with D perhaps matching TRBD2 (6 bases). Germline CDR1 and CDR2: LNHDA and SQIVND (reference sequence). The CDR3 loop spans 17 amino acids. The CDR3 protein is CASSIGVGGPSTDTRYF. CDR3 nucleotide sequence: TGTGCCAGTAGTATAGGGGTGGGGGGACCTAGCACAGATACGCGGTATTTT.

In its sample, this clonotype was seen many times. The chain joins TRBV28 to TRBJ2-3; no reliable D call. The CDR3 covers 16 residues. Germline V lookup: CDR1 MDHEN, CDR2 SYDVKM. Trimming left V 4 bases short and J 0 bases short, with 14 bases between. As DNA, the CDR3 is TGTGCCAGCAGTTCTTTATACGGGTCTAGCACAGATACGCAGTATTTT. Its translation is CASSSLYGSSTDTQYF. The variable domain in full, completed from reference TRBV28 and TRBJ2-3, reads DVKVTQSSRYLVKRTGEKVFLECVQDMDHENMFWYRQDPGLGLRLIYFSYDVKMKEKGDIPEGYSVSREKKERFSLILESASTNQTSMYLCASSSLYGSSTDTQYFGPGTRLTVL.

This clonotype appeared a few times. This chain uses TRBV7-9 with TRBJ2-4, with 10 bases identical to TRBD2. J was trimmed by 4 bases and V by 4 bases; bases with no gene match: 10. The CDR3 sequence is 17 residues long. The germline V gene has CDR1 SEHNR and CDR2 FQNEAQ (reference sequence). DNA for the CDR3: TGTGCCAGCAGCTCCTCCACTAGCGGGGACTCGAAAAACATTCAGTACTTC. Protein sequence: CASSSSTSGDSKNIQYF.

Of note for this clonotype: A much larger clone differs by one base, so this may be a read error. Since the CDR3 does not end with the conserved phenylalanine or tryptophan, this likely comes from a read error. This sequence joins TRBV19 and TRBJ1-5; a weak D match, TRBD1 (6 bases). CDR1 LNHDA and CDR2 SQIVND come from the germline V gene (reference sequence). The V and J ends lost 0 bases and 7 bases respectively, with 16 bases between them. This CDR3 spans 16 amino acids. The CDR3, as DNA: TGTGCCAGTAGTATAGACGTCGGGACAATCCACCAGCCCCAGCATCTT. It is translated as CASSIDVGTIHQPQHL.

This clonotype was observed once. A single base separates this from a much larger clone, so it may be a read error. The rearrangement links TRBV7-9 to TRBJ1-2, with a tentative D call TRBD1 (6 bases). Germline V gene lookup returns CDR1 SEHNR and CDR2 FQNEAQ (reference sequence). Trimming pared 1 base from V and 3 bases from J, leaving 9 bases between. The CDR3 contains 14 residues. CDR3 bases: TGTGCCAGCAGCTTAGGACAGGACTACTATGGCTACACCTTC. Protein product: CASSLGQDYYGYTF. The entire variable domain, with the rest obtained from reference TRBV7-9 and TRBJ1-2, is as follows: DTGVSQNPRHKITKRGQNVTFRCDPISEHNRLYWYRQTLGQGPEFLTYFQNEAQLEKSRLLSDRFSAERPKGSFSTLEIQRTEQGDSAMYLCASSLGQDYYGYTFGSGTRLTVV.

This clonotype was recorded a few times. The V gene is TRBV6-1, the J gene TRBJ1-6; no reliable D call. This CDR3 has 17 residues. CDR1 and CDR2 from the germline V gene are MNHNS and SASEGT. V was clipped by 1 base and J by 0 bases, with 10 bases between them. The CDR3 coding sequence is TGTGCCAGCAGTGAAGATATGGGCAGCTCCTATAATTCACCCCTCCACTTT. Residues: CASSEDMGSSYNSPLHF.

This clonotype was seen ten or more times. The rearrangement uses TRBV7-3 and TRBJ2-3; 11 positions agree with TRBD2. CDR3 size: 16 residues. V lost 5 bases, J lost 4 bases, and 8 bases stayed unmatched. Per the germline V gene, CDR1 is SGHTA and CDR2 is FQGTGA. CDR3 sequence reads: CASSLLAGGMPDTQYF. The CDR3 bases are TGTGCCAGCAGCCTGCTAGCGGGAGGTATGCCAGATACGCAGTATTTT. Based on the CDR3 plus reference TRBV7-3 and TRBJ2-3, the full variable domain is GAGVSQTPSNKVTEKGKYVELRCDPISGHTALYWYRQSLGQGPEFLIYFQGTGAADDSGLPNDRFFAVRPEGSVSTLKIQRTERGDSAVYLCASSLLAGGMPDTQYFGPGTRLTVL.

The chain is built from TRBV27 and TRBJ1-6; D call uncertain. Germline V gene sequence: CDR1 MNHEY, CDR2 SMNVEV (reference sequence). The V end lost 0 bases, the J end lost 6 bases, and 6 bases lay between the germline ends. This CDR3 has 14 amino acids. DNA for the CDR3: TGTGCCAGCAGTTTATCCTATGCTAATTCACCCCTCCACTTT. It codes for CASSLSYANSPLHF.

J is TRBJ2-7 and V is TRBV7-2; 12 bases fit TRBD2. CDR3 length equals 16 residues. Germline V lookup: CDR1 SGHTA, CDR2 FQGNSA. V trimming: 5 bases; J trimming: 3 bases; junction bases outside the gene matches: 8. This chain's CDR3 is CASSEGTSGLHYEQYF. The CDR3 bases are TGTGCCAGCAGCGAAGGGACTAGCGGGCTTCACTACGAGCAGTACTTC.

This clonotype showed up many times. The rearrangement joins TRBV6-5 to TRBJ1-3; D remains ambiguous. The germline gives CDR1 MNHEY, CDR2 SVGAGI. V was pared by 0 bases and J by 0 bases, with 9 bases between. The CDR3 loop spans 16 amino acids. CDR3 coding DNA: TGTGCCAGCAGTTACTCGACTTTCCTCTCTGGAAACACCATATATTTT. Translation gives CASSYSTFLSGNTIYF.

This clonotype was detected only once. Given a much more abundant clone one base away, this may be a read error. The chain joins TRBV28 to TRBJ1-1; D gene unclear. CDR1 MDHEN and CDR2 SYDVKM come from the germline V gene. The length of the CDR3 is 14 residues. CDR3 DNA sequence: TGTGCCAGCAGTTTAGGCCGCCCGAACACTGAAGCTCTCTTT. Translation gives CASSLGRPNTEALF. Using reference TRBV28 and TRBJ1-1 for the parts outside the CDR3, the full variable domain is DVKVTQSSRYLVKRTGEKVFLECVQDMDHENMFWYRQDPGLGLRLIYFSYDVKMKEKGDIPEGYSVSREKKERFSLILESASTNQTSMYLCASSLGRPNTEALFGQGTRLTVV.

Many counts were recorded for this clonotype. This rearrangement joins TRBV14 to TRBJ2-7; D possibly corresponds to TRBD1 (6 bases). With 4 bases removed from V and 4 bases from J, the gap between germline ends came to 20 bases. This CDR3 has 16 residues. CDR1 is SGHDN, CDR2 FVKESK, per germline. This chain's CDR3 is CASSRETTGQKYEQYF. The CDR3 DNA sequence: TGTGCCAGCAGCCGAGAAACGACAGGACAGAAGTACGAGCAGTACTTC.

The table lists this clonotype with a few counts. Here the CDR3 reads CASSFRQGVVTGELFF. CDR3 coding DNA: TGTGCCAGCAGTTTCAGACAGGGGGTGGTCACCGGGGAGCTGTTTTTT. The V gene is TRBV27, the J gene TRBJ2-2, with TRBD1 matching over 9 bases. J gave up 4 bases and V 3 bases, and 6 bases lay outside the gene matches. Germline V lookup: CDR1 MNHEY, CDR2 SMNVEV (reference sequence). This CDR3 comprises 16 residues.

This clonotype was found a few times. This sequence joins TRBV7-2 and TRBJ1-1; 8 positions agree with TRBD1. Germline assignment: CDR1 SGHTA and CDR2 FQGNSA. The CDR3 is 12 amino acids. V shed 5 bases, J shed 7 bases, and the junction held 3 bases outside the gene matches. The CDR3 nucleotides read TGTGCCAGCAGCCTCACAGGGGGTGAAGCTTTCTTT. It is translated as CASSLTGGEAFF.

This clonotype was seen ten or more times. CDR3 bases: TGCAGCGTTGAAACCGGGACAGGGGACGGCGAGCAGTACTTC. Translating it yields CSVETGTGDGEQYF. This chain joins TRBV29-1 and TRBJ2-7; 10 nucleotides match TRBD1. The CDR3 totals 14 residues. From germline, CDR1 is SQVTM and CDR2 ANQGSEA. Trimming removed 2 bases from V and 6 bases from J; junction bases left unmatched: 7.

The J gene is TRBJ2-5, the V gene TRBV11-2; the D is unclear. V gave up 5 bases and J gave up 0 bases, with 10 bases separating them. This CDR3 spans 14 amino acids. Germline CDR1 reads SGHAT; CDR2 reads FQNNGV. The CDR3 region is CASSGKTNQETQYF. DNA of the CDR3: TGTGCCAGCAGCGGGAAAACAAACCAAGAGACCCAGTACTTC.